These 24 T cell receptor beta chains came from one sample sequenced in a study of regulatory T cells in long-lasting Graves disease. HTBI primers from iRepertoire and Arm-PCR of CDR3 regions yielded the TCR beta libraries. Using its own MiXCR run on the multiplex PCR reads, TCRdb lists one record per CDR3 protein. The sample shows some 470,000 distinct CDR3 sequences, under 25% of them seen only once. Noted time point: persistent/refractory GD, antithyroid drugs over 5 years with positive TRAb. Extracted PBMC RNA gave rise to the TCR library. Sequenced material: peripheral blood mononuclear cells (PBMCs), taken when the disease was refractory, from a patient treated with antithyroid drugs. The receptor set was obtained from a female donor with Graves disease.

This clonotype came up many times. The J gene is TRBJ1-2, the V gene TRBV27; 7 bases fit TRBD1. The J segment lost 3 bases and the V segment lost 2 bases, leaving 9 bases of the junction unmatched. CDR1 and CDR2 from the germline V gene are MNHEY and SMNVEV (reference sequence). The CDR3 sequence is 16 residues long. The CDR3 DNA sequence: TGTGCCAGCAGTTTAGCCGTCGGGGACAGTGACTATGGCTACACCTTC. Translating it yields CASSLAVGDSDYGYTF.

At least ten counts were recorded for this clonotype. The V call is TRBV18, the J call TRBJ2-5; TRBD1 matches at 8 bases. This CDR3 comprises 16 residues. V gave up 0 bases and J gave up 4 bases; unmatched junction bases: 7. Germline V lookup: CDR1 KGHSH, CDR2 LQKENI. The CDR3 loop reads CASSPPGQGSGETQYF. CDR3 bases: TGTGCCAGCTCACCACCTGGACAGGGCTCTGGAGAGACCCAGTACTTC.

The chain recombines TRBV7-2 with TRBJ2-1; 11 bases are shared with TRBD1. Germline V gene sequence: CDR1 SGHTA, CDR2 FQGNSA. J lost 8 bases, V lost 4 bases, and 10 bases had no gene match. The CDR3 totals 16 residues. In DNA, the CDR3 is TGTGCCAGCAGCTCCCTTGGACAGGGGGCCGGGGATGAGCAGTTCTTC. Protein sequence: CASSSLGQGAGDEQFF.

In its sample, this clonotype was seen a few times. The gene calls are TRBV3-1 and TRBJ1-1; 9 bases line up with TRBD1. Germline V gene data show CDR1 as LGHDT and CDR2 as YNNKEL (reference sequence). There are 15 residues in the CDR3. J lost 1 base, V lost 3 bases, and 3 bases had no gene match. DNA for the CDR3: TGTGCCAGCAGCCACTGGACAGGGGCGAACACTGAAGCTTTCTTT. This encodes CASSHWTGANTEAFF.

This clonotype occurred many times. This chain uses TRBV7-2 with TRBJ2-7, with D perhaps matching TRBD1 (5 bases). V lost 0 bases, J lost 2 bases, and 8 bases lay in between. Germline CDR1 SGHTA, CDR2 FQGNSA. The CDR3 runs 14 residues. The CDR3 sequence: CASSLAIGAYEQYF. CDR3 DNA: TGTGCCAGCAGCTTAGCAATAGGGGCCTACGAGCAGTACTTC. Based on the CDR3 plus reference TRBV7-2 and TRBJ2-7, the full variable domain is GAGVSQSPSNKVTEKGKDVELRCDPISGHTALYWYRQSLGQGLEFLIYFQGNSAPDKSGLPSDRFSAERTGGSVSTLTIQRTQQEDSAVYLCASSLAIGAYEQYFGPGTRLTVT.

Ten or more counts support this clonotype. The CDR3 here is CASSDLGQVNTEAFF. Here the CDR3 DNA reads TGTGCCAGCAGTGATTTGGGACAAGTGAACACTGAAGCTTTCTTT. V and J are TRBV2 and TRBJ1-1, with D tentatively TRBD1 (6 bases). V was pared by 3 bases and J by 0 bases, with 11 bases between. CDR3 length: 15 amino acids. Germline CDR1 reads SNHLY; CDR2 reads FYNNEI. Complete variable domain (other parts from reference TRBV2 and TRBJ1-1): EPEVTQTPSHQVTQMGQEVILRCVPISNHLYFYWYRQILGQKVEFLVSFYNNEISEKSEIFDDQFSVERPDGSNFTLKIRSTKLEDSAMYFCASSDLGQVNTEAFFGQGTRLTVV.

V gene TRBV19 combines with J gene TRBJ1-4; 11 nucleotides line up with TRBD1. The CDR3 sequence is 16 residues long. The V and J ends lost 8 bases and 1 base, in that order; junction bases with no gene match: 6. The germline CDR1 and CDR2 sequences are LNHDA and SQIVND (reference sequence). The CDR3 sequence: CASAPGQGVTNEKLFF. For the CDR3, the DNA is TGTGCCAGTGCTCCGGGACAGGGGGTAACTAATGAAAAACTGTTTTTT.

Many counts were recorded for this clonotype. This chain joins TRBV9 and TRBJ1-2; 7 nucleotides match TRBD1. Looked up from germline, CDR1 is SGDLS and CDR2 is YYNGEE. The CDR3 is made up of 14 amino acids. Losses at the gene ends were 3 bases for V and 4 bases for J; bases not matched to a gene: 6. The CDR3 DNA reads TGTGCCAGCAGCGCCCAGACAGGGTTCTATGGCTACACCTTC. This gives the protein CASSAQTGFYGYTF.

This clonotype was observed a few times. The V and J genes are TRBV5-1 and TRBJ2-7; 9 nucleotides match TRBD2. Germline V gene data show CDR1 as SGHRS and CDR2 as YFSETQ. The CDR3 is 16 amino acids. Trimming cost V 4 bases and J 6 bases; bases outside gene matches: 14. Here the CDR3 DNA reads TGCGCCAGCAGCCATTATAGCGGGAGATCTTTCGGCGAGCAGTACTTC. Protein: CASSHYSGRSFGEQYF.

This clonotype appeared many times. The gene calls are TRBV11-3 and TRBJ2-5; TRBD1 matches at 8 bases. Germline V CDR1 and CDR2: SGHNT, YENEEA. The junction had 12 bases not matched to a gene; V was cut back by 4 bases and J by 2 bases. The CDR3 consists of 17 residues. CDR3 coding DNA: TGTGCCAGCAGCTCCGAGGGGGACAGGATGGGTCAAGAGACCCAGTACTTC. It translates to CASSSEGDRMGQETQYF.

The CDR3 DNA follows: TGCAGTGCTAGGTCCGGGGGCCTCATCGACCCCCAGCATTTT. Translating it yields CSARSGGLIDPQHF. J is TRBJ1-5 and V is TRBV20-1; the D gene is possibly TRBD1 (6 bases). Germline CDR1 reads DFQATT; CDR2 reads SNEGSKA (reference sequence). The CDR3 totals 14 residues. With 3 bases removed from V and 10 bases from J, the gap between germline ends came to 19 bases.

This clonotype was detected a few times. V is TRBV20-1 and J is TRBJ2-5, with 7 nucleotides matching TRBD1. This CDR3 has 12 residues. Germline lookup yields CDR1 DFQATT and CDR2 SNEGSKA (reference sequence). Trimming removed 6 bases from V and 1 base from J; junction bases left unmatched: 2. The CDR3 protein is CSAGQVQETQYF. For the CDR3, the DNA is TGCAGTGCAGGACAGGTCCAAGAGACCCAGTACTTC.

The table lists this clonotype with a count of one. This likely comes from a read error, as the CDR3 has no conserved phenylalanine or tryptophan at its end. CDR3 nucleotides: TGTGCCTCCGAAGGCGGGGGGAGCGAGCAGTACCTC. Amino acid sequence: CASEGGGSEQYL. The chain employs TRBV6-2 or TRBV6-3 and TRBJ2-7, with 8 bases that match TRBD2. There are 12 residues in the CDR3. The germline V gene encodes CDR1 MNHEY and CDR2 SVGEGT. V dropped 11 bases and J dropped 6; count of bases not matched to a gene: 9.

This chain connects TRBV10-1 to TRBJ1-2; D unclear. CDR1 is WNHNN and CDR2 is SYGVQD in the germline V gene (reference sequence). There are 14 residues in the CDR3. The V end lost 0 bases, the J end lost 3 bases, and 8 bases lay between the germline ends. CDR3 coding DNA: TGCGCCAGCAGTGAGTCGGCCAGTGACTATGGCTACACCTTC. Residues: CASSESASDYGYTF.

V usage is TRBV7-9 and J usage is TRBJ1-3; D gene unclear. This CDR3 is 14 amino acids long. The germline V gene has CDR1 SEHNR and CDR2 FQNEAQ (reference sequence). The ends were cut back, 4 bases at V and 1 base at J, with 8 bases in the middle. For the CDR3, the DNA is TGTGCCAGCAGCTACGACAATTCTGGAAACACCATATATTTT. It codes for CASSYDNSGNTIYF.

To note about this clonotype: This sequence may be a read error, since a much larger clone differs from it by one base. This sequence joins TRBV27 and TRBJ1-2; 11 bases map to TRBD1. CDR3 size: 14 residues. Germline-derived CDR1 and CDR2 are MNHEY and SMNVEV (reference sequence). The CDR3 sequence: CASRRTGGTYGYAF. DNA of the CDR3: TGTGCCAGCAGAAGGACAGGGGGCACCTATGGCTACGCCTTC.

The chain combines TRBV7-8 with TRBJ2-5, with D perhaps TRBD2 (6 bases). V lost 4 bases, J lost 2 bases, and 11 bases lay in between. The CDR3 runs 14 residues. CDR1 and CDR2 from the germline V gene are SGHVS and FQNEAQ. The CDR3 region is CASSYLREQETQYF. DNA for the CDR3: TGTGCCAGCAGCTACCTACGGGAGCAAGAGACCCAGTACTTC. Drawing the rest from reference TRBV7-8 and TRBJ2-5, the complete variable domain is GAGVSQSPRYKVAKRGQDVALRCDPISGHVSLFWYQQALGQGPEFLTYFQNEAQLDKSGLPSDRFFAERPEGSVSTLKIQRTQQEDSAVYLCASSYLREQETQYFGPGTRLLVL.

The chain combines TRBV7-2 with TRBJ1-2; D not resolved. Trimming removed 5 bases from V and 4 bases from J, with 11 bases in between. CDR3 length: 13 residues. Germline lookup yields CDR1 SGHTA and CDR2 FQGNSA. CDR3 protein: CASSLWDLYGYTF. As DNA, the CDR3 is TGTGCCAGCAGCCTTTGGGATCTCTATGGCTACACCTTC.

The chain couples TRBV16 to TRBJ1-2, with 7 positions matching TRBD1. The germline CDR1 and CDR2 sequences are KGHSY and FQNENV. The CDR3 totals 14 residues. With V trimmed by 0 bases and J by 6 bases, 4 bases remained unmatched. The CDR3 region has the DNA TGTGCCAGCAGCCAATCGAGAGGGGGCGATGGCTACACCTTC. Encoded protein: CASSQSRGGDGYTF. The whole variable domain, filled in from reference TRBV16 and TRBJ1-2, reads GEEVAQTPKHLVRGEGQKAKLYCAPIKGHSYVFWYQQVLKNEFKFLISFQNENVFDETGMPKERFSAKCLPNSPCSLEIQATKLEDSAVYFCASSQSRGGDGYTFGSGTRLTVV.

The V gene is TRBV12-3 or TRBV12-4, the J gene TRBJ1-3, with D possibly being TRBD1 (6 bases). The CDR3 totals 14 residues. Trimming stripped 5 bases from V and 0 bases from J, with 8 bases between. DNA of the CDR3: TGTGCCAGCAGTAGGGGGGTCTCTGGAAACACCATATATTTT. This sequence encodes CASSRGVSGNTIYF.

This clonotype was picked up a small number of times. The chain recombines TRBV7-9 with TRBJ2-3; D is ambiguous. The CDR3 extends over 11 amino acids. The germline gives CDR1 SEHNR, CDR2 FQNEAQ (reference sequence). Between the trimmed V and J ends, which lost 8 bases and 2 bases, there was a span of 5 bases. In DNA form, the CDR3 reads TGTGCCAGCGGCACCACAGATACGCAGTATTTT. Its translation: CASGTTDTQYF.

The gene calls are TRBV7-9 and TRBJ1-5; 9 nucleotides agree with TRBD1. In germline, CDR1 is SEHNR, CDR2 FQNEAQ (reference sequence). The CDR3 covers 15 residues. The V segment lost 5 bases and the J segment 6 bases; nucleotides outside the gene matches: 8. CDR3 amino acids: CASSPPGTGPQPQHF. CDR3 nucleotide sequence: TGTGCCAGCAGCCCCCCCGGGACAGGGCCTCAGCCCCAGCATTTT.

This clonotype was seen many times. This sequence joins TRBV11-2 and TRBJ2-5; possibly TRBD1 for D (6 bases). The CDR3 loop spans 14 amino acids. From germline, CDR1 is SGHAT and CDR2 FQNNGV. V gave up 3 bases and J gave up 5 bases, with 13 bases separating them. The DNA for the CDR3 is TGTGCCAGCAGCTTCAGTCAGGGGCGTGAGACCCAGTACTTC. Residues: CASSFSQGRETQYF. Full variable domain (outside the CDR3, taken from reference TRBV11-2 and TRBJ2-5): EAGVAQSPRYKIIEKRQSVAFWCNPISGHATLYWYQQILGQGPKLLIQFQNNGVVDDSQLPKDRFSAERLKGVDSTLKIQPAKLEDSAVYLCASSFSQGRETQYFGPGTRLLVL.

This clonotype was recorded many times. The J gene is TRBJ1-1, the V gene TRBV29-1, with D uncertain. The germline V gene has CDR1 SQVTM and CDR2 ANQGSEA. This CDR3 spans 14 amino acids. V was cut by 3 bases and J by 0 bases, with 11 bases left in between. The CDR3 loop is CSVDGRNMNTEAFF. In nucleotides, the CDR3 is TGCAGCGTTGACGGCAGAAACATGAACACTGAAGCTTTCTTT. The full variable domain, completed using reference TRBV29-1 and TRBJ1-1, is SAVISQKPSRDICQRGTSLTIQCQVDSQVTMMFWYRQQPGQSLTLIATANQGSEATYESGFVIDKFPISRPNLTFSTLTVSNMSPEDSSIYLCSVDGRNMNTEAFFGQGTRLTVV.